The 13 T cell receptor beta chains reported below all come from one sample, sequenced in a study of T cell repertoires in cytomegalovirus infection. MiXCR, run by TCRdb on the reads, gives a single entry per CDR3 protein. The repertoire holds fewer than 550,000 distinct CDR3 sequences, with more than 20% as singletons. The sample consisted of PBMCs. All receptors come from a human donor in good health (CMV status not recorded). Some clones in this sample may be carry-over from other donors' samples.

This rearrangement joins TRBV11-2 to TRBJ2-1; 8 bases agree with TRBD2. This CDR3 has 15 residues. CDR1 is SGHAT and CDR2 is FQNNGV in the germline V gene. V lost 5 bases and J lost 7; bases outside the gene matches: 10. This CDR3 reads CASSRSGLALNEQFF. CDR3 coding DNA: TGTGCCAGCAGCCGTTCCGGACTAGCCCTTAATGAGCAGTTCTTC.

This chain joins TRBV6-2 or TRBV6-3 and TRBJ2-1; 12 bases match TRBD1. Trimming at V came to 6 bases and at J to 3 bases, leaving 15 bases not matched to a gene. The CDR3 covers 19 residues. Germline CDR1 reads MNHEY; CDR2 reads SVGEGT. As DNA, the CDR3 is TGTGCCAGCAGGAGGGGGGACAGGGGGCCTGAGTTACTCTACAATGAGCAGTTCTTC. Translated, it gives CASRRGDRGPELLYNEQFF.

This clonotype was detected many times. The V gene is TRBV7-2, the J gene TRBJ1-2; D is perhaps TRBD1 (5 bases). V was cut by 1 base and J by 6 bases, with 12 bases left in between. The CDR3 is made up of 14 amino acids. Per germline, CDR1 SGHTA and CDR2 FQGNSA. This CDR3 reads CASSLGQGEDGYTF. The CDR3 nucleotides are TGTGCCAGCAGCTTAGGCCAGGGAGAGGATGGCTACACCTTC.

There are many counts of this clonotype. The rearrangement uses TRBV7-2 and TRBJ2-3; 7 bases line up with TRBD1. Germline-derived CDR1 and CDR2 are SGHTA and FQGNSA. The CDR3 is made up of 17 amino acids. V was clipped by 2 bases and J by 0 bases; unmatched bases: 8. Written as DNA, the CDR3 is TGTGCCAGCAGCTTACCGAGTAGGACAGGTAGCACAGATACGCAGTATTTT. Encoded protein: CASSLPSRTGSTDTQYF.

This clonotype was recorded a few times. This sequence joins TRBV4-3 and TRBJ2-3; 7 bases map to TRBD2. This CDR3 has 16 amino acids. CDR1 LGHNA and CDR2 YSLEER come from the germline V gene. The V segment lost 2 bases and the J segment 2 bases; nucleotides outside the gene matches: 7. The DNA of the CDR3 is TGCGCCAGCAGCCAACAGCTTACTAGCGCCACAGATACGCAGTATTTT. Residues: CASSQQLTSATDTQYF.

The genes are TRBV19 and TRBJ1-1; 9 bases align to TRBD1. With V trimmed by 7 bases and J by 0 bases, 12 bases remained unmatched. CDR1 is LNHDA, CDR2 SQIVND, per germline (reference sequence). The CDR3 is 17 amino acids. The CDR3 DNA is TGTGCCAGTAACCCCGGACAGGGGAGGTGGCTGAACACTGAAGCTTTCTTT. Amino acid sequence: CASNPGQGRWLNTEAFF.

This clonotype came up many times. The chain recombines TRBV7-2 with TRBJ1-1, with D uncertain. The CDR3 totals 13 residues. V dropped 1 base and J dropped 4 bases, with 7 bases sitting between them. Germline V CDR1 and CDR2: SGHTA, FQGNSA. The CDR3 bases are TGTGCCAGCAGCTTAGAACAGATCACTGAAGCTTTCTTT. Translating gives CASSLEQITEAFF.

This clonotype was detected many times. V usage is TRBV7-2 and J usage is TRBJ1-6; TRBD1 matches 9 bases. Per germline, CDR1 SGHTA and CDR2 FQGNSA. V lost 4 bases to trimming and J lost 9 bases; unmatched junction nucleotides: 4. The CDR3 covers 14 residues. The CDR3 sequence: CASSWTGVGSPLHF. The CDR3 nucleotides read TGTGCCAGCAGCTGGACAGGGGTTGGTTCACCCCTCCACTTT. Complete variable domain (other parts from reference TRBV7-2 and TRBJ1-6): GAGVSQSPSNKVTEKGKDVELRCDPISGHTALYWYRQSLGQGLEFLIYFQGNSAPDKSGLPSDRFSAERTGGSVSTLTIQRTQQEDSAVYLCASSWTGVGSPLHFGNGTRLTVT.

The chain carries TRBV29-1 and TRBJ2-2; D unresolved. The CDR3 consists of 11 residues. Trimming stripped 6 bases from V and 7 bases from J, with 9 bases between. The germline gives CDR1 SQVTM, CDR2 ANQGSEA. The CDR3 region is CSVQVSGELFF. CDR3 sequence (DNA): TGCAGCGTGCAGGTCAGCGGGGAGCTGTTTTTT.

The chain combines TRBV29-1 with TRBJ2-7; D perhaps matches TRBD2 (5 bases). The germline V gene encodes CDR1 SQVTM and CDR2 ANQGSEA. V lost 3 bases and J lost 6, with 15 bases in between. CDR3 length: 13 amino acids. The CDR3 loop reads CSVEVGGWGEQYF. The CDR3 nucleotides are TGCAGCGTTGAGGTAGGAGGTTGGGGCGAGCAGTACTTC.

The chain combines TRBV6-2 or TRBV6-3 with TRBJ2-4; 8 nucleotides line up with TRBD2. V was pared by 0 bases and J by 2 bases, with 3 bases of the junction left unmatched. Germline CDR1 and CDR2: MNHEY and SVGEGT. CDR3 length equals 16 residues. CDR3 sequence: CASSYSAGGTKNIQYF. The CDR3 DNA follows: TGTGCCAGCAGTTACTCGGCGGGAGGAACCAAAAACATTCAGTACTTC.

Many counts were recorded for this clonotype. The V call is TRBV7-2, the J call TRBJ2-5; tentative D call: TRBD1 (6 bases). CDR1 is SGHTA and CDR2 is FQGNSA in the germline V gene. This CDR3 region has 16 residues. The V end was cut by 5 bases, the J end by 5 bases, with 21 bases between. The CDR3 sequence is CASSQGQGRFLETQYF. In nucleotides, the CDR3 is TGTGCCAGCAGCCAGGGGCAGGGCCGGTTCTTGGAGACCCAGTACTTC.

The chain carries TRBV6-6 and TRBJ2-1; 12 nucleotides match TRBD2. Germline loops: CDR1 MNHNY, CDR2 SVGAGI (reference sequence). There are 16 residues in the CDR3. V was pared by 6 bases and J by 6 bases, with 9 bases of the junction left unmatched. The CDR3 loop is CASSDPGLAGPNEQFF. The CDR3 DNA follows: TGTGCCAGCAGCGATCCGGGACTAGCGGGCCCCAATGAGCAGTTCTTC.